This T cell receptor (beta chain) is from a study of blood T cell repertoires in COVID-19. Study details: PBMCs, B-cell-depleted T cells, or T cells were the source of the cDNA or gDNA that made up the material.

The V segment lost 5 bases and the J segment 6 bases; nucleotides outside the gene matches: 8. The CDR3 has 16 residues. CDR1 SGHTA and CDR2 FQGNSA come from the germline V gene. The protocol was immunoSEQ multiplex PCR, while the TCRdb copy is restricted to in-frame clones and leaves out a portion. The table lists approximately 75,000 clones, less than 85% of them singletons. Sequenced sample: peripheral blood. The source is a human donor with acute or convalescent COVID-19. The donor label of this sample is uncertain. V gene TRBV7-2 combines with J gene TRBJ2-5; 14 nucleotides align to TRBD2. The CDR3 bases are TGTGCCAGCAGCACAGGACTAGCGGGAGGTTCGAAGACCCAGTACTTC. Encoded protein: CASSTGLAGGSKTQYF.